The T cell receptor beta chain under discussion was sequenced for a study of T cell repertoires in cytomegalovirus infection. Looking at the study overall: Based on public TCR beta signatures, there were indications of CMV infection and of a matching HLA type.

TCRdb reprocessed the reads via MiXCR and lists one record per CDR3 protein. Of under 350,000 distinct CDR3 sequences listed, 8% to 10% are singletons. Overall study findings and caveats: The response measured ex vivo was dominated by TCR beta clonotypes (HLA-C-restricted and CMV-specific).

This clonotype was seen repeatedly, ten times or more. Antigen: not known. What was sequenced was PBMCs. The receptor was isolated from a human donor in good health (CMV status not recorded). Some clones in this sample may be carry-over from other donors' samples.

DNA of the CDR3: TGTGCCAGCAGTTCCGGACAGGGGAGAAGGACTGAAGCTTTCTTT. Its translation is CASSSGQGRRTEAFF. The chain links TRBV28 to TRBJ1-1; 9 bases match TRBD1. CDR1 MDHEN and CDR2 SYDVKM come from the germline V gene. The V segment lost 4 bases and the J segment 5 bases; nucleotides outside the gene matches: 8. The CDR3 spans 15 residues. The full variable domain, completed using reference TRBV28 and TRBJ1-1, is DVKVTQSSRYLVKRTGEKVFLECVQDMDHENMFWYRQDPGLGLRLIYFSYDVKMKEKGDIPEGYSVSREKKERFSLILESASTNQTSMYLCASSSGQGRRTEAFFGQGTRLTVV.